A selection of T cell receptor beta chains follows, all from one sample in a study of cytomegalovirus exposure and HLA in healthy donors. Here immunoSEQ multiplex PCR was the method, and the copy in TCRdb shows in-frame clones only, minus some. The table shows approximately 200,000 clones, with around 74% occurring only once. The source material was PBMCs. The source is a girl between 10 and 17 years old in good health and CMV-seropositive. CDR3s include the opening cysteine and the closing phenylalanine or tryptophan. Fields, in order: D gene, J gene, V gene, clone size, CDR3 DNA, CDR3 protein. D genes are given only for firm matches. Expanded clones get a size class; other rows say once, few or many, or leave the size out.

>-|TRBJ2-1|TRBV21-1|-
TGTGCCAGCAGCAAAAGAACAGGGCCTACAAGGACTAGCGGGGGGTATGGTGAGCAGTTCTTC
CASSKRTGPTRTSGGYGEQFF
>TRBD1|TRBJ2-7|TRBV19|-
TGTGCCAGTAGTCCCGGGACAGGGGGTTACGAGCAGTACTTC
CASSPGTGGYEQYF
>-|TRBJ2-5|TRBV6-5|-
TGTGCCAGCAGTTACGGACGATCAGGGGCTCAAGAGACCCAGTACTTC
CASSYGRSGAQETQYF
>TRBD1|TRBJ2-1|TRBV27|-
TGTGCCAGCAGTGAAGGACAGGGAGGCAACAATGAGCAGTTCTTC
CASSEGQGGNNEQFF
>-|TRBJ2-4|TRBV11-3|-
TGTGCCAGCGGTACACAGCAAAACATTCAGTACTTC
CASGTQQNIQYF
>-|TRBJ2-1|TRBV20-1|-
TGCAGTGCTAGAGATGGGGACTTCCAGTTCTTC
CSARDGDFQFF
>-|TRBJ1-5|TRBV27|few
TGTGCCAGCACTAAGGGGTCAGGGGTCAATCAGCCCCAGCATTTT
CASTKGSGVNQPQHF
>-|TRBJ1-1|TRBV27|-
TGTGCCAGCAGTTTCCAGGGTCCCACTGAAGCTTTCTTT
CASSFQGPTEAFF
>-|TRBJ2-2|TRBV7-9|-
TGTGCCAGCAGCCCTAGTTTACCCGGGGAGCTGTTTTTT
CASSPSLPGELFF
>-|TRBJ2-3|TRBV27|-
TGTGCCAGCAGTTTATTCCCCCGGTCGGGCACAGATACGCAGTATTTT
CASSLFPRSGTDTQYF
>-|TRBJ2-5|TRBV21-1|-
TGTGCCAGCAGCAATCGAGAGTCGGAGACCCAGTACTTC
CASSNRESETQYF
>TRBD1|TRBJ1-1|TRBV18|once
TGTGCCAGCTCCCGGGGACAGGGGGCTAAAAACACTGAAGCTTTCTTT
CASSRGQGAKNTEAFF
>TRBD2|TRBJ2-7|TRBV27|-
TGTGCCAGCAGTCCACAGCGGGGTGATTACGAGCAGTACTTC
CASSPQRGDYEQYF
>TRBD1|TRBJ2-5|TRBV5-4|-
TGTGCCAGCAGCTTGGTCCGACAGGGGACGGGGGAGCAGTACTTC
CASSLVRQGTGEQYF
>-|TRBJ1-2|TRBV11-2|few
TGTGCCAGCGGTGACAGGCGAAAACTCACTAACTATGGCTACACCTTC
CASGDRRKLTNYGYTF
>TRBD1|TRBJ1-4|TRBV5-6|-
TGTGCCAGCAGTTCACCCGGACAGGGGGGAGAAAAACTGTTTTTT
CASSSPGQGGEKLFF
>-|TRBJ1-4|TRBV27|few
TGTGCCAGCAGTTCCATCACGACAGGACCTAATGAAAAACTGTTTTTT
CASSSITTGPNEKLFF
>TRBD1|TRBJ1-5|TRBV19|-
TGTGCCAGCGGGGGACAGTATAATCAGCCCCAGCATTTT
CASGGQYNQPQHF
>TRBD1|TRBJ1-4|TRBV7-2|-
TGTGCCAGCAGCCCGGTTGGGACAGGGAACGAAAAACTGTTTTTT
CASSPVGTGNEKLFF
>TRBD1|TRBJ1-2|TRBV15|-
TGTGCCACCAGCAGTCCGGACAGGGGGCTATTCAACGGCTACACCTTC
CATSSPDRGLFNGYTF
>TRBD2|TRBJ2-5|TRBV5-6|-
TGTGCCAGCAGCTGGGGGACTAGCGGGGGGACGGGAGAGACCCAGTACTTC
CASSWGTSGGTGETQYF
>TRBD2|TRBJ2-1|TRBV4-2|-
TGTGCCAGCAGCCAAGGGGAAGTTCTGGGAGCGGGGCTGTTTGAGCAGTTCTTC
CASSQGEVLGAGLFEQFF
>-|TRBJ2-7|TRBV6-5|-
TGTGCCAGCAGAGGACAGTTGCCCTACGAGCAGTACTTC
CASRGQLPYEQYF
>-|TRBJ1-5|TRBV4-1|-
TGCGCCAGCAGATTAGAGAGTAATAGCAATCAGCCCCAGCATTTT
CASRLESNSNQPQHF
>-|TRBJ1-1|TRBV11-3|few
TGTGCCAGCAGCCCCAACAGGGATGGGACTGAAGCTTTCTTT
CASSPNRDGTEAFF
>-|TRBJ2-5|TRBV7-2|-
TGTGCCAGCAGCTTAAGCAGGGATCAAGAGACCCAGTACTTC
CASSLSRDQETQYF
>-|TRBJ1-4|TRBV5-8|-
TGTGCCAGCAGCTTGGCCGCGGGGGCTGGGGAAAAACTGTTTTTT
CASSLAAGAGEKLFF
>TRBD1|TRBJ2-7|TRBV19|-
TGTGCCAGTGGGGACAGGGACCACGAGCAGTACTTC
CASGDRDHEQYF
>TRBD2|TRBJ2-1|TRBV6-5|once
TGTGCCAGCAGGAGGACTAGCGGGGGGGGTAATGAGCAGTTCTTC
CASRRTSGGGNEQFF
>TRBD1|TRBJ2-2|TRBV4-1|-
TGCGCCAGCAGCCAAGCCGTGGGACAGGGGACCGGGGAGCTGTTTTTT
CASSQAVGQGTGELFF
>-|TRBJ1-2|TRBV2|-
TGTGCCAGCAGGAACAGGAGTAACTATGGCTACACCTTC
CASRNRSNYGYTF
>TRBD2|TRBJ2-3|TRBV11-2|-
TGTGCCAGCAGCGACGTGGGACTAGCGGGGTTCACAGATACGCAGTATTTT
CASSDVGLAGFTDTQYF
>TRBD1|TRBJ2-7|TRBV18|-
TGTGCCAGCTCACCCGCGACAGGGAGCTCCTACGAGCAGTACTTC
CASSPATGSSYEQYF
>TRBD1|TRBJ1-2|TRBV9|-
TGTGCCAGCAGCGTAGCAGATTGGGGACAGGTTAACTATGGCTACACCTTC
CASSVADWGQVNYGYTF
>-|TRBJ2-3|TRBV5-6|-
TGTGCCAGCAGCTTCGTAGGACAGTCTAGCACAGATACGCAGTATTTT
CASSFVGQSSTDTQYF
>-|TRBJ2-3|TRBV5-6|-
TGTGCCAGCATCATGGGGCAGGGGAGGGCAGATACGCAGTATTTT
CASIMGQGRADTQYF
>-|TRBJ1-4|TRBV10-1|-
TGCGCCAGCAGTGATAGCTGGGGCAGAAATGAAAAACTGTTTTTT
CASSDSWGRNEKLFF
>-|TRBJ1-5|TRBV15|-
TGTGCCACCAGGGGAGGCTATAGCAATCAGCCCCAGCATTTT
CATRGGYSNQPQHF
>-|TRBJ2-1|TRBV19|-
TGTGCCAGTAGTATCGATCCCTCGGTTTACAATGAGCAGTTCTTC
CASSIDPSVYNEQFF
>-|TRBJ2-6|TRBV7-8|-
TGTGCCAGCAGCTTAGTCAGTGGGGCCAACGTCCTGACTTTC
CASSLVSGANVLTF
>TRBD2|TRBJ2-1|TRBV10-1|-
TGCGCCAGCAGCAAGGGACTAGCGGGGGGGCCCTACAATGAGCAGTTCTTC
CASSKGLAGGPYNEQFF
>TRBD1|TRBJ2-5|TRBV2|few
TGTGCCAGCAGTGAATCGGGGACAGGGTCTCGGGAGACCCAGTACTTC
CASSESGTGSRETQYF
>TRBD1|TRBJ2-1|TRBV6-5|-
TGTGCCAGCAGGACAGGGGGATATACCTACAATGAGCAGTTCTTC
CASRTGGYTYNEQFF
>TRBD2|TRBJ2-3|TRBV4-1|-
TGCGCCAGCAGCCGCGTATTGTTGGTTAGCGGGGGGGGACTTAGCATCACAGATACGCAGTATTTT
CASSRVLLVSGGGLSITDTQYF
>TRBD2|TRBJ2-7|TRBV6-5|-
TGTGCCAGCAAATTTAGCGGGGGCTCCTACGAGCAGTACTTC
CASKFSGGSYEQYF
>-|TRBJ1-2|TRBV6-5|-
TGTGCCAGCAGCCGGGCGGGGGTTGGCTACACCTTC
CASSRAGVGYTF
>TRBD1|TRBJ1-2|TRBV27|-
TGTGCCAGCAGTGGCCTGGGACAGGGGGATTTCTATGGCTACACCTTC
CASSGLGQGDFYGYTF
>TRBD1|TRBJ2-7|TRBV6-5|-
TGTGCCAGCAGTCAGGACAGGGGGAACTACGAGCAGTACTTC
CASSQDRGNYEQYF
>-|TRBJ2-5|TRBV12-5|-
TGTGCTAGTGGTTCCCCGGGGGGCGGAGAGACCCAGTACTTC
CASGSPGGGETQYF
>-|TRBJ1-1|TRBV7-9|-
TGTGCCAGCAGCAGTCGAATACTGTTGAACACTGAAGCTTTCTTT
CASSSRILLNTEAFF
>-|TRBJ2-2|TRBV19|-
TGTGCCACTACCCTCGCCGGGGGGCGGAACACCGGGGAGCTGTTTTTT
CATTLAGGRNTGELFF
>-|TRBJ1-2|TRBV6-5|-
TGTGCCAGCAGTTACTCGGGGGCCCATAACTATGGCTACACCTTC
CASSYSGAHNYGYTF
>TRBD2|TRBJ2-5|TRBV7-2|-
TGTGCCAGCAGATGGGATGGGGGGGTCGAGACCCAGTACTTC
CASRWDGGVETQYF